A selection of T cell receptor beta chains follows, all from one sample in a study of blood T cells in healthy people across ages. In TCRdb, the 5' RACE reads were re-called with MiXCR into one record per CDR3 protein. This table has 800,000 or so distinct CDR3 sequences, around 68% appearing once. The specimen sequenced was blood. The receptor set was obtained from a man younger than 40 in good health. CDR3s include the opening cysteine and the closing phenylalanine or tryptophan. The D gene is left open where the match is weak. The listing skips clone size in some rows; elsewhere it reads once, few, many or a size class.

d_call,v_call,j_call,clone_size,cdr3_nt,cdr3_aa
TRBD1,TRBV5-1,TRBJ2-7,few,TGCGCCAGCAGCTTGGACAGGGGGCACTCCTACGAGCAGTACTTC,CASSLDRGHSYEQYF
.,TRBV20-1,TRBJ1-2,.,TGCAGTGCTAGTGGTCGGGGCAGGTATGGCTACACCTTC,CSASGRGRYGYTF
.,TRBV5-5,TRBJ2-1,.,TGTGCCAGCAGCTTGGGGCTAGTGGAGGCCAATGAGCAGTTCTTC,CASSLGLVEANEQFF
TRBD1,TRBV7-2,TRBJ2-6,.,TGTGCCAGCAGATTACGCGACAGGGGGCCAGACTCTGGGGCCAACGTCCTGACTTTC,CASRLRDRGPDSGANVLTF
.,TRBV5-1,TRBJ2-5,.,TGCGCCAGCCTACAGCGGGTCCGCGTCCAAGAGACCCAGTACTTC,CASLQRVRVQETQYF
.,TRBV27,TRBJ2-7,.,TGTGCCAGCAGCCCACGGGATCTTGGCAACGAGCAGTACTTC,CASSPRDLGNEQYF
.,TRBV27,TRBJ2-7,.,TGTGCCAGCAGTTTAGGCAGGAGCTACTACGAGCAGTACTTC,CASSLGRSYYEQYF
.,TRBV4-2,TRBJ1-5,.,TGTGCCAGCAGCCAAGGGGGGGAAGTGAAGCCCCAGCATTTT,CASSQGGEVKPQHF
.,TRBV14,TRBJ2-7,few,TGTGCCAGCAGCCAATTTATCGGGGACTACGAGCAGTACTTC,CASSQFIGDYEQYF
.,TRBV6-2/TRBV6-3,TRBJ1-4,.,TGTGCCAGCAGTTACTCGTCAGGGTCGGGAAAACTGTTTTTT,CASSYSSGSGKLFF
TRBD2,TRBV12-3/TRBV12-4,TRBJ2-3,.,TGTGCCAGCAGCGGGACTAGCGGGGCTTTCGATACGCAGTATTTT,CASSGTSGAFDTQYF
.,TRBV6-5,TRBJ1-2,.,TGTGCCAGCAGCCCTCTAGACCCCTATGGCTACACCTTC,CASSPLDPYGYTF
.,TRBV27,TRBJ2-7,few,TGTGCCAGCAGTTTATCGAAGAGGGATCCATACGAGCAGTACTTC,CASSLSKRDPYEQYF
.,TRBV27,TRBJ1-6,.,TGTGCCAGCGCGGGGGATAATTCACCCCTCCACTTT,CASAGDNSPLHF
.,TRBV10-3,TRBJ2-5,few,TGTGCCATCAGTGAGTCTATCCAGGGGAAACAAGAGACCCAGTACTTC,CAISESIQGKQETQYF
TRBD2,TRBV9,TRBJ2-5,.,TGTGCCAGCAGCTCGGGGACTAGCGGGAAAGAGACCCAGTACTTC,CASSSGTSGKETQYF
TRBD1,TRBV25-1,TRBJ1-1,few,TGTGCCAGCCGGGACAGGGACACTGAAGCTTTCTTT,CASRDRDTEAFF
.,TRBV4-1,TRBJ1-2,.,TGCGCCAGCAGCCCCGAGGGTGGGCTCTATGGCTACACCTTC,CASSPEGGLYGYTF
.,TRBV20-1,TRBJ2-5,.,TGCAGTGCTAGTAAGGCACAAGAGACCCAGTACTTC,CSASKAQETQYF
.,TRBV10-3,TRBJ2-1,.,TGTGCCATCAGCCTGAACTACAATGAGCAGTTCTTC,CAISLNYNEQFF
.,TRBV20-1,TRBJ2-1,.,TGCAGTGCTTGCCCGCAACCCGGGGTCTACAATGAGCAGTTCTTC,CSACPQPGVYNEQFF
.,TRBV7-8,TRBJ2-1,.,TGTGCCAGCAGCTTAGCGCTTAAGACCTGGAGCTCCTACAATGAGCAGTTCTTC,CASSLALKTWSSYNEQFF
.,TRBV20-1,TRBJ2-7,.,TGCAGTGCTAGATCTCGCAGGGGAGTCAACGAGCAGTACTTC,CSARSRRGVNEQYF
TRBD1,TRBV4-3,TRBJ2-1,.,TGCGCCAGCAGCCCCTGGCGGGACAGGGGGCAGTTGTACAATGAGCAGTTCTTC,CASSPWRDRGQLYNEQFF
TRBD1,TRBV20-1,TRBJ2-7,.,TGCAGTGCTACCCGGACAGGTGCTTTGAGTTACGAGCAGTACTTC,CSATRTGALSYEQYF
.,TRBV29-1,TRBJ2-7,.,TGCAGCGTTGAAGAATGGGGGTCGTACTCCTACGAGCAGTACTTC,CSVEEWGSYSYEQYF
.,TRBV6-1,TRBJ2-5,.,TGTGCCAGCATCGAGTGGCTACCGACGGAGACCCAGTACTTC,CASIEWLPTETQYF
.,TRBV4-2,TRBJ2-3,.,TGTGCCAGCAGCCAAGAGGGTCAGGTGACAGATACGCAGTATTTT,CASSQEGQVTDTQYF